This T cell receptor beta chain was recorded in a study of CD8+ T cells in alopecia areata. Treatment meaning: oral pan-JAK inhibitor, 5-10 mg twice daily. The CDR3 extends over 11 amino acids. Trimming took 3 bases from V and 10 from J, leaving 9 bases between them. The germline V gene encodes CDR1 SNHLY and CDR2 FYNNEI. cDNA reverse transcribed from extracted RNA served as the sequencing template. Data came from immunoSEQ multiplex PCR; TCRdb stores just in-frame clones and leaves some out. The repertoire holds more than 150,000 clones, with approximately 50% as singletons. The sequencing used CD8+ T cells sorted from blood, collected at roughly week 52, from a patient treated with tofacitinib. This clonotype was sampled from a human donor with alopecia areata. The chain joins TRBV2 to TRBJ1-1; D uncertain. Written as DNA, the CDR3 is TGTGCCAGCAGTGAGCGGGGTTTAGCTTTCTTT. Translating gives CASSERGLAFF.